These T cell receptor beta chains were read from a single sample in a study of T-cell reconstitution after alpha-beta-depleted transplantation in children. Each CDR3 protein is one row after TCRdb ran MiXCR on the PCR reads. The sample lists roughly 100,000 distinct CDR3 sequences, 7% to 10% occurring once. Sequences were derived from PBMCs from the stem cell graft donor, sampled from the stem cell graft. Source of these receptors: a human donor who donated a stem cell graft to a child with congenital amegakaryocytic thrombocytopenia. Each CDR3 is given with its conserved first and last residue. A D gene is named only where the DNA matches it firmly.

V gene	D gene	CDR3 protein
TRBV20-1	TRBD2	CSASGWEGGTDTQYF
TRBV5-1	TRBD2	CASSLVSGRPYNEQFF
TRBV5-1	NA	CASSSTGQPQHF
TRBV3-1	NA	CASSPSVGHEQYF
TRBV6-2/TRBV6-3	NA	CASSPTRANYNEQFF
TRBV11-2	NA	CASSLGGVNEQFF
TRBV7-2	TRBD2	CASSLKVGLAETYEQYF
TRBV20-1	NA	CSASGSRYGYTF
TRBV12-3/TRBV12-4	NA	CATAPETALSGANVLTF
TRBV5-1	TRBD2	CASRSAGGPYEQYF
TRBV10-3	NA	CAISESVGGTEAFF
TRBV29-1	NA	CSVDRLGNTGELFF
TRBV5-1	NA	CASSSSGAPEQPQHF
TRBV5-1	TRBD1	CASSVDRGGEKLFF
TRBV20-1	TRBD2	CSARVQRETGELFF
TRBV25-1	TRBD1	CASSGWDRELNTEAFF
TRBV27	NA	CASSSPHGAASTDTQYF
TRBV30	NA	CAWSSTDPGHGEKLFF
TRBV4-3	TRBD2	CASSQLAGSYNEQFF
TRBV16	NA	CASSQLSTSTNEKLFF
TRBV20-1	TRBD1	CSATRQGPTDTQYF
TRBV20-1	NA	CSAHREASYEQYF
TRBV7-2	NA	CASSPGTARDTQYF
TRBV29-1	NA	CSVEEVGNLQYF
TRBV5-1	TRBD2	CASSTGLARDNEQFF
TRBV7-9	TRBD1	CASSLAPGQAYNEQFF
TRBV20-1	NA	CSATMTSEKLFF
TRBV30	TRBD1	CAWRGQGRDPYEQYF
TRBV20-1	NA	CSARQGGGSTDTQYF
TRBV6-2/TRBV6-3	NA	CASSPRSYEQYF
TRBV5-1	TRBD1	CASSLAGIIDRGSNQPQHF
TRBV7-2	NA	CASSSDIYNSPLHF
TRBV12-3/TRBV12-4	NA	CACRESAEAFF
TRBV10-3	TRBD1	CAISAPGTGLNTEAFF
TRBV18	TRBD1	CASSPARGLGYGYTF
TRBV20-1	TRBD2	CSARGAGGLYEQYF
TRBV7-2	NA	CASSLLGPYEQYF
TRBV20-1	TRBD2	CSATVAGGRYNEQFF
TRBV3-1	TRBD2	CASSQGSGGFYNEQFF
TRBV12-3/TRBV12-4	NA	CASRDGHNEQFF
TRBV3-1	NA	CASSQSLAVNEQFF
TRBV9	NA	CASSASGGYEQYF
TRBV5-1	TRBD1	CASSWDRVDYGYTF
TRBV20-1	NA	CSAVAQGWADTQYF